The 31 T cell receptor beta chains listed next were all sequenced from one sample in a study of human T cells and chemical hapten exposure. TCRdb reprocessed the RACE reads with MiXCR, giving one entry per CDR3 protein. The sample consists of tens of thousands of distinct CDR3 sequences, about a tenth of them appearing once. The time point denotes: patch test 1, 2 weeks after DPC sensitization. This sample's treatment: therapeutic diphenylcyclopropenone sensitization with weekly scalp DPC. The specimen was whole blood, collected in connection with sensitization to the hapten diphenylcyclopropenone (DPC). The receptors stem from a woman in her forties or fifties with alopecia areata. Some clones in this sample may be carry-over from other donors' samples.

In this sample, this clonotype turned up a few times. The J gene is TRBJ2-1, the V gene TRBV5-1, with 10 bases that match TRBD1. CDR1 and CDR2 from the germline V gene are SGHRS and YFSETQ. This CDR3 is built from 17 residues. V lost 4 bases to trimming and J lost 8 bases; unmatched junction nucleotides: 15. The CDR3 protein is CASSRLSPGQGFDEQFF. The CDR3 region has the DNA TGCGCCAGCAGCCGACTTAGTCCGGGACAGGGGTTCGATGAGCAGTTCTTC.

This clonotype has only a few counts. The V gene is TRBV4-3, the J gene TRBJ2-1, with D tentatively TRBD1 (6 bases). Germline V CDR1 and CDR2: LGHNA, YSLEER. The CDR3 length is 14 residues. V gave up 5 bases and J gave up 4 bases, with 12 bases separating them. The CDR3 sequence: CASSGTPLYNEQFF. The CDR3 DNA follows: TGCGCCAGCAGCGGGACACCACTTTACAATGAGCAGTTCTTC.

This clonotype was observed a few times. The chain links TRBV7-9 to TRBJ2-7; D might be TRBD2 (6 bases). The V gene lost 4 bases and the J gene lost 2 bases, with 6 bases spanning the gap. The germline CDR1 and CDR2 sequences are SEHNR and FQNEAQ (reference sequence). The CDR3 sequence is 12 residues long. As DNA, the CDR3 is TGTGCCAGCAGCTGGGGGGCCTACGAGCAGTACTTC. Its protein product is CASSWGAYEQYF. The full variable domain, with the rest looked up from reference TRBV7-9 and TRBJ2-7, is DTGVSQNPRHKITKRGQNVTFRCDPISEHNRLYWYRQTLGQGPEFLTYFQNEAQLEKSRLLSDRFSAERPKGSFSTLEIQRTEQGDSAMYLCASSWGAYEQYFGPGTRLTVT.

The chain combines TRBV12-3 or TRBV12-4 with TRBJ2-3, with D possibly matching TRBD1 (7 bases). Trimming removed 6 bases at V and 3 bases at J, with 13 bases between. The CDR3 is made up of 14 amino acids. The CDR3 DNA is TGTGCCAGCAGCGTCAGGGGGAGGACAGATACGCAGTATTTT. This sequence encodes CASSVRGRTDTQYF.

V and J are TRBV10-1 and TRBJ2-7; 7 bases fit TRBD2. This CDR3 region has 17 residues. Trimming cost V 8 bases and J 0 bases; bases outside gene matches: 16. CDR1 is WNHNN and CDR2 is SYGVQD in the germline V gene (reference sequence). The CDR3 nucleotides read TGCGCCAGCGTCCTCCTGGGGCGGGAGTCGAGCTCCTACGAGCAGTACTTC. Amino acid sequence: CASVLLGRESSSYEQYF.

V is TRBV2 and J is TRBJ2-3; D possibly corresponds to TRBD1 (5 bases). CDR3 length: 13 residues. V lost 7 bases and J 1 base, leaving 9 bases between the germline ends. From germline, CDR1 is SNHLY and CDR2 FYNNEI. CDR3 bases: TGTGCCAGCACCACGACAGGCACAGATACGCAGTATTTT. The encoded protein is CASTTTGTDTQYF. Variable domain in full (rest from reference TRBV2 and TRBJ2-3): EPEVTQTPSHQVTQMGQEVILRCVPISNHLYFYWYRQILGQKVEFLVSFYNNEISEKSEIFDDQFSVERPDGSNFTLKIRSTKLEDSAMYFCASTTTGTDTQYFGPGTRLTVL.

In this sample, this clonotype turned up a few times. This chain joins TRBV18 and TRBJ2-3; D is uncertain. This CDR3 contains 15 residues. Trimming removed 3 bases from V and 4 bases from J, with 14 bases in between. CDR1 is KGHSH, CDR2 LQKENI, per germline. The chain's CDR3 is CASSPRSVQADTQYF. The CDR3 DNA is TGTGCCAGCTCACCCCGATCTGTCCAGGCAGATACGCAGTATTTT. Full variable domain (outside the CDR3, taken from reference TRBV18 and TRBJ2-3): NAGVMQNPRHLVRRRGQEARLRCSPMKGHSHVYWYRQLPEEGLKFMVYLQKENIIDESGMPKERFSAEFPKEGPSILRIQQVVRGDSAAYFCASSPRSVQADTQYFGPGTRLTVL.

This rearrangement joins TRBV28 to TRBJ2-5, with 9 bases that match TRBD1. This CDR3 contains 14 residues. CDR1 MDHEN and CDR2 SYDVKM come from the germline V gene. With V trimmed by 8 bases and J by 4 bases, 8 bases remained unmatched. CDR3 residues: CASETPGQGETQYF. The CDR3 DNA sequence: TGTGCCAGCGAGACGCCGGGACAGGGAGAGACCCAGTACTTC.

This clonotype was picked up a small number of times. The rearrangement uses TRBV7-3 and TRBJ2-5, with 8 bases lining up with TRBD2. CDR1 is SGHTA, CDR2 FQGTGA, per germline. Germline trimming cut 5 bases from V and 5 bases from J; bases unmatched to any gene: 7. The CDR3 loop spans 14 amino acids. CDR3 bases: TGTGCCAGCAGCCCGGGACTAGAGGTTGAGACCCAGTACTTC. Encoded protein: CASSPGLEVETQYF.

The sample holds many counts of this clonotype. The CDR3 sequence is CASRPGPSQPQHF. The CDR3 nucleotides read TGTGCCAGCAGGCCAGGGCCGAGTCAGCCCCAGCATTTT. The rearrangement links TRBV6-1 to TRBJ1-5; D might be TRBD1 (5 bases). Looked up from germline, CDR1 is MNHNS and CDR2 is SASEGT. Trimming left V 6 bases short and J 6 bases short, with 12 bases between. CDR3 size: 13 residues.

CDR3 DNA sequence: TGTGCCAGCGCTCGGTATTCAACTAATGAAAAACTGTTTTTT. Its protein is CASARYSTNEKLFF. J is TRBJ1-4 and V is TRBV18; D is unclear. This CDR3 is built from 14 residues. Germline V CDR1 and CDR2: KGHSH, LQKENI. The ends were cut back, 8 bases at V and 0 bases at J, with 10 bases in the middle.

With regard to this clonotype: A read error may be the cause here, since a much bigger clone is one base away. The CDR3 bases are TGTGCCTGCAGCCTTGTTGACACCAGAAACACCATATATTTT. Residues: CACSLVDTRNTIYF. This rearrangement joins TRBV3-1 to TRBJ1-3, with D uncertain. This CDR3 has 14 amino acids. Germline values: CDR1 LGHDT, CDR2 YNNKEL (reference sequence).

The rearrangement links TRBV6-5 to TRBJ1-1; TRBD1 aligns across 7 bases. The CDR3 is made up of 13 amino acids. V lost 6 bases, J lost 5 bases, and 6 bases stayed unmatched. CDR1 is MNHEY and CDR2 is SVGAGI in the germline V gene. Here the CDR3 DNA reads TGTGCCAGCAGGAAGCCAGGGGGGACTGAAGCTTTCTTT. Its protein is CASRKPGGTEAFF.

The chain recombines TRBV4-1 with TRBJ1-2; maybe TRBD1 (5 bases). V was clipped by 3 bases and J by 0 bases, with 11 bases between them. CDR3 length equals 15 residues. Germline CDR1 reads MGHRA; CDR2 reads YSYEKL. CDR3 nucleotide sequence: TGCGCCAGCAGCCAGGATATCAGGGCTAACTATGGCTACACCTTC. It encodes CASSQDIRANYGYTF.

This clonotype was observed a few times. The chain combines TRBV7-2 with TRBJ2-1; D is possibly TRBD1 (6 bases). Germline V gene lookup returns CDR1 SGHTA and CDR2 FQGNSA. CDR3 length equals 17 residues. V was pared by 1 base and J by 9 bases, with 22 bases between. In DNA form, the CDR3 reads TGTGCCAGCAGCTTAGGCAGGGGCCCTCCACTCTTCGGTGAGCAGTTCTTC. This codes for CASSLGRGPPLFGEQFF.

The chain couples TRBV28 to TRBJ2-7, with TRBD1 matching 7 bases. Per germline, CDR1 MDHEN and CDR2 SYDVKM. CDR3 length: 15 residues. With V trimmed by 5 bases and J by 0 bases, 7 bases remained unmatched. The CDR3 DNA sequence: TGTGCCAGCAGTCTCGGACAGGCCCTCTCCTACGAGCAGTACTTC. Its protein is CASSLGQALSYEQYF.

Many counts were recorded for this clonotype. J is TRBJ2-7 and V is TRBV29-1; possible D gene TRBD1, 7 bases. V was trimmed by 6 bases and J by 6 bases, leaving 12 bases between them. This CDR3 is built from 11 residues. CDR1 is SQVTM and CDR2 is ANQGSEA in the germline V gene. The CDR3 DNA reads TGCAGCGTGCCCCAGGGGGGCGAGCAGTACTTC. Encoded protein: CSVPQGGEQYF.

The chain couples TRBV12-3 or TRBV12-4 to TRBJ1-1, with TRBD1 matching over 8 bases. V gave up 6 bases and J gave up 5 bases; unmatched junction bases: 8. The length of the CDR3 is 14 residues. CDR3 sequence: CASRVTGERTEAFF. Written as DNA, the CDR3 is TGTGCCAGCAGGGTGACAGGGGAGAGAACTGAAGCTTTCTTT.

This clonotype was seen a few times. One end of the junction is discordant with germline, which a read error may explain. This chain connects TRBV7-7 to TRBJ2-5, with 9 positions matching TRBD2. CDR3 length: 16 residues. The V gene's germline CDR1 is SSHAT and CDR2 FNYEAQ (reference sequence). CDR3 DNA: TGTGCTAGCAGCTTACAAACAGCGGGGGGACAAGAGACCCAGTACTTC. As protein: CASSLQTAGGQETQYF. Complete variable domain (other parts from reference TRBV7-7 and TRBJ2-5): GAGVSQSPRYKVTKRGQDVTLRCDPISSHATLYWYQQALGQGPEFLTYFNYEAQPDKSGLPSDRFSAERPEGSISTLTIQRTEQRDSAMYRCASSLQTAGGQETQYFGPGTRLLVL.

As for this clonotype: An end of the junction differs from the germline gene, which may be a read error. The chain is built from TRBV7-7 and TRBJ2-3, with 9 bases matching TRBD1. This CDR3 contains 17 residues. Germline CDR1 and CDR2: SSHAT and FNYEAQ (reference sequence). The CDR3 is CASSQLISGQGTDTQYF. The DNA of the CDR3 is TGTGCTAGCAGCCAACTAATTTCGGGACAGGGAACAGATACGCAGTATTTT.

This chain links TRBV24-1 with TRBJ2-3, with 8 bases matching TRBD1. The germline gives CDR1 KGHDR, CDR2 SFDVKD. The length of the CDR3 is 15 residues. The V segment lost 4 bases and the J segment 3 bases; nucleotides outside the gene matches: 5. DNA for the CDR3: TGTGCCACCAGTGAGGAAGGACAGGGAACAGATACGCAGTATTTT. It specifies CATSEEGQGTDTQYF.

The chain uses TRBV14 and TRBJ2-7, with D unclear. CDR3 length equals 14 residues. Looked up from germline, CDR1 is SGHDN and CDR2 is FVKESK. The germline V and J ends were trimmed by 4 bases and 2 bases, with 12 bases remaining between them. The CDR3 here is CASSRFGWAYEQYF. As DNA, the CDR3 is TGTGCCAGCAGCCGCTTCGGTTGGGCCTACGAGCAGTACTTC.

V and J are TRBV5-1 and TRBJ2-7; TRBD2 agrees at 9 bases. CDR3 size: 15 residues. J gave up 3 bases and V 2 bases, and 6 bases lay outside the gene matches. Germline lookup yields CDR1 SGHRS and CDR2 YFSETQ. This chain's CDR3 is CASSFSGRGVYEQYF. For the CDR3, the DNA is TGCGCCAGCAGCTTTAGCGGGAGAGGGGTCTACGAGCAGTACTTC.

This clonotype has just a few counts. The rearrangement joins TRBV28 to TRBJ1-4; D is unresolved. V lost 6 bases, J lost 7 bases, and 15 bases lay in between. The CDR3 has 14 amino acids. Germline CDR1 reads MDHEN; CDR2 reads SYDVKM. The CDR3 protein is CASSSTPTAEKLFF. CDR3 coding DNA: TGTGCCAGCAGCTCGACCCCTACGGCTGAAAAACTGTTTTTT.

Ten or more counts support this clonotype. J is TRBJ1-4 and V is TRBV29-1, with TRBD1 identical over 9 bases. The ends lost 6 bases at V and 8 bases at J; junction bases unmatched: 4. Germline-derived CDR1 and CDR2 are SQVTM and ANQGSEA. There are 12 residues in the CDR3. CDR3 sequence reads: CSVGTGREKLFF. The CDR3, as DNA: TGCAGCGTCGGGACAGGGCGGGAAAAACTGTTTTTT.

V and J are TRBV24-1 and TRBJ2-1, with no clear D. This CDR3 contains 14 residues. Germline CDR1 reads KGHDR; CDR2 reads SFDVKD. Trimming removed 3 bases from V and 10 bases from J, with 15 bases in between. The CDR3 DNA sequence: TGTGCCACCAGTGATGACACTTCTTCGGCGGAGCAGTTCTTC. Translation gives CATSDDTSSAEQFF.

The sample holds a few counts of this clonotype. The chain carries TRBV2 and TRBJ2-2; TRBD1 matches 7 bases. Germline lookup yields CDR1 SNHLY and CDR2 FYNNEI. The ends lost 3 bases at V and 6 bases at J; junction bases unmatched: 7. The CDR3 length is 15 residues. This CDR3 reads CASSEIGGAAGELFF. The CDR3 bases are TGTGCCAGCAGTGAGATAGGGGGCGCAGCCGGGGAGCTGTTTTTT. Looking up the rest from reference TRBV2 and TRBJ2-2 gives the full variable domain: EPEVTQTPSHQVTQMGQEVILRCVPISNHLYFYWYRQILGQKVEFLVSFYNNEISEKSEIFDDQFSVERPDGSNFTLKIRSTKLEDSAMYFCASSEIGGAAGELFFGEGSRLTVL.

This clonotype was recorded at least ten times. The V and J genes are TRBV29-1 and TRBJ2-1; D call uncertain. V was shortened by 0 bases and J by 7 bases, with 4 bases between the two germline ends. Germline V lookup: CDR1 SQVTM, CDR2 ANQGSEA. This CDR3 contains 11 residues. CDR3 sequence: CSVEDENEQFF. The CDR3 region has the DNA TGCAGCGTTGAAGATGAGAATGAGCAGTTCTTC.

This clonotype has ten or more counts. The chain has TRBV11-2 and TRBJ1-3; D gene uncertain. CDR3 length: 15 amino acids. Between the trimmed V and J ends, which lost 5 bases and 0 bases, there was a span of 11 bases. CDR1 and CDR2 from the germline V gene are SGHAT and FQNNGV. The CDR3 bases are TGTGCCAGCAGCCATGGACCGAGCTCTGGAAACACCATATATTTT. Translating gives CASSHGPSSGNTIYF.

This clonotype was seen a handful of times. This chain uses TRBV30 with TRBJ2-7; D is perhaps TRBD2 (6 bases). CDR3 size: 15 residues. V was cut by 2 bases and J by 0 bases, with 14 bases left in between. In germline, CDR1 is GTSNPN, CDR2 SVGIG (reference sequence). Here the CDR3 reads CAWSSSGPSSYEQYF. In nucleotides, the CDR3 is TGTGCCTGGAGTTCCAGCGGGCCCAGCTCCTACGAGCAGTACTTC.

This clonotype was found a few times. The chain is built from TRBV6-2 or TRBV6-3 and TRBJ1-6; 7 bases map to TRBD1. The junction had 8 bases not matched to a gene; V was cut back by 5 bases and J by 7 bases. CDR3 length equals 15 residues. The germline V gene encodes CDR1 MNHEY and CDR2 SVGEGT. The CDR3 is CASSDRTGGNSPLHF. The CDR3 region has the DNA TGTGCCAGCAGTGACCGGACAGGCGGAAATTCACCCCTCCACTTT.